This TCR beta chain was identified in a study of human T cells and chemical hapten exposure. Study at large: The patients were mostly female; they had alopecia areata, totalis or universalis. There were per-sample TCR yield variations, arising mainly from small pooled library volume differences.

Per the original methods: Sample TCR counts, which ranged from roughly 23,224 to 750,000, had a median of around 93,000. TCRdb reanalysed the RACE reads using MiXCR and keeps one entry per CDR3 protein. None of the V and J calls come from the authors' own analysis; TCRdb made them. In the table there are some 330,000 distinct CDR3 sequences, 4.5% to 7% of which are singletons. Trimming at V came to 1 base and at J to 6 bases, leaving 7 bases not matched to a gene. The CDR3 is made up of 15 amino acids. The germline V gene has CDR1 SGHTA and CDR2 FQGNSA. The time point denotes: pre-sensitization, week 0. Treatment specified: therapeutic diphenylcyclopropenone sensitization with weekly scalp DPC. Ahead of applying each patch test, blood was sampled.

The chain uses TRBV7-2 and TRBJ1-2, with 8 positions matching TRBD1. The sequence was collected from a young woman with alopecia areata. Some clones in this sample may be carry-over from other donors' samples. Specimen: whole blood, collected in connection with sensitization to the hapten diphenylcyclopropenone (DPC). This chain's CDR3 is CASSLVAGGWDGYTF. The CDR3 DNA is TGTGCCAGCAGCTTAGTGGCAGGGGGCTGGGATGGCTACACCTTC.